This T cell receptor beta chain came from a study of blood T cell repertoires in COVID-19. At the level of the study: COVID-19 samples, acute and convalescent, were from the United States, Italy and Spain. Sample material is recorded as cDNA or gDNA derived from T cells, B-cell-depleted T cells, or PBMCs.

Authors' data handling: The authors estimated nucleated cell counts from reference gene primer amplification. Clones were sequenced by immunoSEQ multiplex PCR, and TCRdb holds only the in-frame ones, with some missing. The D gene and trimming were derived from the DNA, and the V and J assignments and clone size from that table. The sample consists of more than 150,000 clones, around 80% of them appearing once. This TCR was sampled from a woman aged 80 or over with active or convalescent COVID-19. Material for sequencing was peripheral blood.

The CDR3 region is CASSPDTGAAFNQPQHF. In DNA form, the CDR3 reads TGTGCCAGCAGCCCAGATACAGGGGCCGCATTCAATCAGCCCCAGCATTTT. The V gene is TRBV21-1, the J gene TRBJ1-5; the table's D call, TRBD1, has no DNA check behind it. TRBV21-1 is flagged as a pseudogene. This CDR3 is built from 17 residues.